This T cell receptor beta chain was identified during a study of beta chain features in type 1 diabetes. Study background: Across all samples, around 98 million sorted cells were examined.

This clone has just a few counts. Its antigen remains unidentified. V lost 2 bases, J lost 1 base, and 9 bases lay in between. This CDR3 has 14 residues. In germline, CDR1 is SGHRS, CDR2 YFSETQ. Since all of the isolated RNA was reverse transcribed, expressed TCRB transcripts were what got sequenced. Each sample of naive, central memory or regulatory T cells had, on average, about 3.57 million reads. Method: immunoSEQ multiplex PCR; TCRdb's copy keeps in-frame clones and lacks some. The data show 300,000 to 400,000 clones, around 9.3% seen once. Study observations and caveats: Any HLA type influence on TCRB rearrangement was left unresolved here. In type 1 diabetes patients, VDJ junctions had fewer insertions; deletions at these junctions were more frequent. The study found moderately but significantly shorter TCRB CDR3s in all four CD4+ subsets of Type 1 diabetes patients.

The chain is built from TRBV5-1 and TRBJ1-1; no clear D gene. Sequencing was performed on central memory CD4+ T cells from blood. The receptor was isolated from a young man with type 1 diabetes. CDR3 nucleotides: TGCGCCAGCAGCTTCCTGGACGGGAACACTGAAGCTTTCTTT. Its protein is CASSFLDGNTEAFF.